This T cell receptor beta chain emerged from a study of blood T cell repertoires in COVID-19. Overall study context: Samples of COVID-19 (acute and convalescent) were obtained from the United States, Italy and Spain. T cells, B-cell-depleted T cells, or PBMCs provided the cDNA or gDNA that served as material.

Methods used by the authors: Amplification of reference gene primers was used by the study to estimate nucleated cell counts. Assay used: immunoSEQ multiplex PCR; TCRdb lists only in-frame clones, some missing. Clone size and V and J calls were adopted from that table, with D and trimming inferred from the DNA. The table shows approximately 60,000 clones, with 60% to 80% occurring only once. The CDR3 covers 17 residues. Germline assignment: CDR1 MNHEY and CDR2 SMNVEV (reference sequence). V lost 5 bases and J 1 base, leaving 15 bases between the germline ends. There are a few counts of this clone. The TCR was taken from a man aged 60 to 69 with acute or convalescent COVID-19. Sequencing used peripheral blood. V and J are TRBV27 and TRBJ2-6, with D possibly being TRBD2 (5 bases). CDR3 sequence: CASSPPPERSGANVLTF. For the CDR3, the DNA is TGTGCCAGCAGTCCCCCCCCTGAGCGGTCTGGGGCCAACGTCCTGACTTTC.